This T cell receptor beta chain was sequenced in a study of T cell responses to AZD1222 COVID-19 vaccine. With respect to this clone: Its antigen is not identified.

Findings and caveats of the study: White British people made up most donors, females outnumbered males, and clonal diversity was possibly underestimated. Seropositive status at baseline applied to only 6 or 7 AZD1222 recipients. At 160-218 and 743-854, vaccine-associated CD4 TCRs were dominant, and they spanned spike. It was only after the peak T cell response that any repertoires were sampled.

TCRdb's copy holds only in-frame clones and misses some; the assay was immunoSEQ multiplex PCR. The sample contains approximately 60,000 clones, more than 80% of which appear only once. Sequencing was performed on peripheral blood, taken on day 0 of MenACWY control vaccination. The sequence came from an adult in good health.

CDR3 sequence: CASSRQGKETQYF. Written as DNA, the CDR3 is TGTGCCAGCAGCCGACAGGGGAAGGAGACCCAGTACTTC. The chain is built from TRBV13 and TRBJ2-5; 8 nucleotides match TRBD1. The CDR3 length is 13 residues. CDR1 and CDR2 (germline): PRHDT, FYEKMQ (reference sequence). With 5 bases clipped from V and 5 bases from J, the junction kept 4 bases outside the gene matches.